This T cell receptor (beta chain) was profiled in a study of blood T cell repertoires in COVID-19. About the study: Spain, Italy and the United States supplied samples that represented acute and convalescent COVID-19. From T cells, B-cell-depleted T cells, or PBMCs came the material, which was cDNA or gDNA.

Clones were read by immunoSEQ multiplex PCR, and TCRdb kept only the in-frame ones, dropping some. Of more than 200,000 clones listed, approximately 90% were seen once; the top ten hold roughly 12%. From germline, CDR1 is LNHDA and CDR2 SQIVND (reference sequence). The CDR3 sequence is 17 residues long. V lost 3 bases to trimming and J lost 5 bases, with 22 bases between them. Followed longitudinally, the Seattle patients had been enrolled during active infection. The chain combines TRBV19 with TRBJ1-1, with D perhaps matching TRBD1 (5 bases). The sequencing input was peripheral blood. The clonotype was recovered from a man aged 45-65 years with COVID-19, enrolled during active disease. The CDR3 is CASSISPPSGLRTEAFF. Here the CDR3 DNA reads TGTGCCAGTAGTATTTCCCCCCCTTCAGGGCTGCGGACTGAAGCTTTCTTT.